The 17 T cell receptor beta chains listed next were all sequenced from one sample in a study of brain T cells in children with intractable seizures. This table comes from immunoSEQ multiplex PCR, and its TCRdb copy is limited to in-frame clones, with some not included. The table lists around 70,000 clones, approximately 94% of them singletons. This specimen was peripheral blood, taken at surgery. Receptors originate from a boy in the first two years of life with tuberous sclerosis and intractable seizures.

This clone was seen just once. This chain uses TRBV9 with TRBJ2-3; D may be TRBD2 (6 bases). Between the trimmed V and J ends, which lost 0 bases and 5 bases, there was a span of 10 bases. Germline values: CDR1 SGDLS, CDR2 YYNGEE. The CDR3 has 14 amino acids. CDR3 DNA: TGTGCCAGCAGCGTAGCGGGAGCTGGAGATACGCAGTATTTT. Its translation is CASSVAGAGDTQYF.

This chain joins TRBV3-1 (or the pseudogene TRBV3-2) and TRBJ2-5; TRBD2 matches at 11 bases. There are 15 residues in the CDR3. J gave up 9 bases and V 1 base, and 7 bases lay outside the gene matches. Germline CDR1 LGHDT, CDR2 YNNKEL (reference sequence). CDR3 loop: CASSQGLAGTGAQYF. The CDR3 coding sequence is TGTGCCAGCAGCCAAGGACTAGCGGGGACTGGGGCCCAGTACTTC.

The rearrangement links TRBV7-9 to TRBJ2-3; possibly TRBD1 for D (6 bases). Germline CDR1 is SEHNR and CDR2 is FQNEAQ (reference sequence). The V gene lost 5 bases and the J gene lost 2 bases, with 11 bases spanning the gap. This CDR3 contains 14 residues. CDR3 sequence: CASSLGGLTDTQYF. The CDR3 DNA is TGTGCCAGCAGCCTAGGGGGTCTCACAGATACGCAGTATTTT.

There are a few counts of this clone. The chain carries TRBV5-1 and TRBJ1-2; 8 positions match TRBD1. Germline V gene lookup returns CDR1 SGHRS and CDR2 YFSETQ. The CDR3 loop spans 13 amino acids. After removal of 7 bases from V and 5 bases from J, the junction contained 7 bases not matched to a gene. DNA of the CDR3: TGCGCCAGCGCAGCAGGGGGCGGGTATGGCTACACCTTC. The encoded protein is CASAAGGGYGYTF.

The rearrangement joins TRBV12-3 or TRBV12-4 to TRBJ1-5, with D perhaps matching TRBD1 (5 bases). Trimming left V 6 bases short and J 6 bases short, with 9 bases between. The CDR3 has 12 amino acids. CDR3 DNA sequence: TGTGCCAGCAGGGGGCCTGGTCAGCCCCAGCATTTT. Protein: CASRGPGQPQHF.

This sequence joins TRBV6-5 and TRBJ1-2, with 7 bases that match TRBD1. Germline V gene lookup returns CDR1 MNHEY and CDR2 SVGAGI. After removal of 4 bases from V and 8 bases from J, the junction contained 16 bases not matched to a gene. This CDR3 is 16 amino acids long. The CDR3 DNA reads TGTGCCAGCAGTTTTGTCGCCGGGGACAGCCATGGGGGCTACACCTTC. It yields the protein CASSFVAGDSHGGYTF.

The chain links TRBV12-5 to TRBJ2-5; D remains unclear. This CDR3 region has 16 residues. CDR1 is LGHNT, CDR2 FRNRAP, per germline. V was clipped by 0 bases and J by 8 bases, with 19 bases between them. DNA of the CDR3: TGTGCTAGTGGTTTGGTACGTCTTGGCGGAATGGGAACCCAGTACTTC. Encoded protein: CASGLVRLGGMGTQYF. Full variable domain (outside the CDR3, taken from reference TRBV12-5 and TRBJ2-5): DARVTQTPRHKVTEMGQEVTMRCQPILGHNTVFWYRQTMMQGLELLAYFRNRAPLDDSGMPKDRFSAEMPDATLATLKIQPSEPRDSAVYFCASGLVRLGGMGTQYFGPGTRLLVL.

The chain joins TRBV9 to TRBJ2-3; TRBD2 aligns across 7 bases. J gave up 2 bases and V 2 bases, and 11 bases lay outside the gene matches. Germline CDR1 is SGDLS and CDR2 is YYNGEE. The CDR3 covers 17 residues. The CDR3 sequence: CASSVSGRGHSTDTQYF. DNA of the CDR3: TGTGCCAGCAGCGTGTCAGGGAGGGGTCACTCCACAGATACGCAGTATTTT.

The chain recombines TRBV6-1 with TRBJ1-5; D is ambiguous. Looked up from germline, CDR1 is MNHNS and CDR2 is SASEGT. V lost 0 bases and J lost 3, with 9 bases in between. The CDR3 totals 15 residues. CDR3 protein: CASSEAGETNQPQHF. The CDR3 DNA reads TGTGCCAGCAGTGAAGCGGGAGAGACCAATCAGCCCCAGCATTTT.

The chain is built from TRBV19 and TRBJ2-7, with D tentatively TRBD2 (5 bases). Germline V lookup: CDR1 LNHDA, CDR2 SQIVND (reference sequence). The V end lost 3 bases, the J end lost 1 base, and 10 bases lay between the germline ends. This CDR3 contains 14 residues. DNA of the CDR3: TGTGCCAGTAGTATTAAGACGGGATCCTACGAGCAGTACTTC. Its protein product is CASSIKTGSYEQYF.

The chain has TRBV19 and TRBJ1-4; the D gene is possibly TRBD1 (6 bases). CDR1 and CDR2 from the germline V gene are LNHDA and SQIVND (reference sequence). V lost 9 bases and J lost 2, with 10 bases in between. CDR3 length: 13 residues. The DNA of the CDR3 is TGTGCCAGCGTCGGACAGACTAATGAAAAACTGTTTTTT. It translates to CASVGQTNEKLFF.

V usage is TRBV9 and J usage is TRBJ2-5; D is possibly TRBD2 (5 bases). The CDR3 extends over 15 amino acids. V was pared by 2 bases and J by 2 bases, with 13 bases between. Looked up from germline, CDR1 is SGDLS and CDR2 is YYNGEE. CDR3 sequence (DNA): TGTGCCAGCAGCGTGAGTAGCGCATCACAAGAGACCCAGTACTTC. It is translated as CASSVSSASQETQYF.

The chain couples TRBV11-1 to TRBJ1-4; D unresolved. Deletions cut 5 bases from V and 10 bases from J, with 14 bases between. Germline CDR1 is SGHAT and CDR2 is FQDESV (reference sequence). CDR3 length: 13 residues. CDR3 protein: CASSQGDFGKLFF. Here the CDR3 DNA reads TGTGCCAGCAGCCAAGGAGACTTCGGAAAACTGTTTTTT.

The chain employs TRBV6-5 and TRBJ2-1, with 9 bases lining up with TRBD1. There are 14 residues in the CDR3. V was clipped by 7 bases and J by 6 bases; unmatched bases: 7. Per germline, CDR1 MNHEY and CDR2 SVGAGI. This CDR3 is CASIPGTGSNEQFF. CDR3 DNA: TGTGCCAGCATCCCAGGGACAGGGTCCAATGAGCAGTTCTTC.

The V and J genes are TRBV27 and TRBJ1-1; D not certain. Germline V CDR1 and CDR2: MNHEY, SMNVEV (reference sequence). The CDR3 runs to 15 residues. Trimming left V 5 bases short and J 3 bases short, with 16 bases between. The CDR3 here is CASSLTTLGDTEAFF. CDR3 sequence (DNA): TGTGCCAGCAGTCTTACTACTCTCGGCGACACTGAAGCTTTCTTT.

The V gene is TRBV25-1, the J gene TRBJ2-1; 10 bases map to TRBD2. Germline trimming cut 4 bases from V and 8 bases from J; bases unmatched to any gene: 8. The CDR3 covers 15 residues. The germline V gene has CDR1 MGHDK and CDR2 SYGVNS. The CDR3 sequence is CASSGAAGGPYEQFF. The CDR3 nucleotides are TGTGCCAGCAGTGGAGCAGCGGGAGGGCCCTATGAGCAGTTCTTC.

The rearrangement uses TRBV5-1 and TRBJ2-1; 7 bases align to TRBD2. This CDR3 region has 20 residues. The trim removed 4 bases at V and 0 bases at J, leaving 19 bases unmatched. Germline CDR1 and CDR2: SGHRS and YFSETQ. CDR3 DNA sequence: TGCGCCAGCAGCCCTCAAGTGGGGAGGGTCTCTCTTAGCTCCTACAATGAGCAGTTCTTC. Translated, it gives CASSPQVGRVSLSSYNEQFF.